This T cell receptor beta chain was identified during a study of neoadjuvant anti-PD-1 for oral cavity cancer. Background on the study: Before surgery, most patients got three to four biweekly 3 mg/kg nivolumab doses. Patients without progression received a fourth nivolumab dose around day 43, then surgical resection on days 50-56.

Study-level findings and limits: Post-nivolumab, blood T cell clonality was significantly elevated in non-responders.

Losses at the gene ends were 2 bases for V and 8 bases for J; bases not matched to a gene: 8. Germline CDR1 MNHEY, CDR2 SVGAGI. The CDR3 has 15 amino acids. This clone was counted once. As yet, its antigen is unknown. Six replicates per PBMC sample, mostly from 480 ng of genomic DNA. Only in-frame clones appear in the TCRdb table, and some are missing; sequencing was by immunoSEQ multiplex PCR. The table records approximately 72,000 clones, more than 70% of them present only once. Sequencing was performed on PBMCs, taken before nivolumab (anti-PD-1) treatment. V gene TRBV6-5 combines with J gene TRBJ1-2; 10 positions match TRBD1. The sequence was obtained from a person aged 40-85 years with oral cavity squamous cell carcinoma. The CDR3 loop reads CASSYPGQGFSGYTF. DNA for the CDR3: TGTGCCAGCAGTTACCCGGGACAGGGGTTCTCGGGCTACACCTTC.